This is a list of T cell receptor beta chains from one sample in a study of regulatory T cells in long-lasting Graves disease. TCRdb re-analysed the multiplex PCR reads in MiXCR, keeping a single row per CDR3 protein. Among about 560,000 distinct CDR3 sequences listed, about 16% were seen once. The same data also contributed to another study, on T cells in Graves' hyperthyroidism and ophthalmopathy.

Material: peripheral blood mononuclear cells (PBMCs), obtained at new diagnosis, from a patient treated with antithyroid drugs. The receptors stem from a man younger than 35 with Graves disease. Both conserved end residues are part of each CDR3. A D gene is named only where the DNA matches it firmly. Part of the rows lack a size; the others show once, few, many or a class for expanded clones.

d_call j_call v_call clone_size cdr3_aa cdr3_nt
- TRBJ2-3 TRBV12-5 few CASGPTFPDTQYF TGTGCTAGTGGACCTACTTTTCCGGATACGCAGTATTTT
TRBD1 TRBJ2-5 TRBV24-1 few CATSELTGGRETQYF TGTGCCACCAGTGAACTGACAGGGGGCCGAGAGACCCAGTACTTC
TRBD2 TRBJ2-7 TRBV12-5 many CASGESSGTHYEQYF TGTGCTAGTGGCGAATCTAGCGGAACGCACTACGAGCAGTACTTC
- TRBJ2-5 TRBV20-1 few CSARPGLLGGTQYF TGCAGTGCTAGACCCGGACTTTTAGGTGGGACCCAGTACTTC
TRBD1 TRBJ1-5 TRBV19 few CASRQDRGRQPQHF TGTGCCAGTAGGCAAGACAGGGGTAGGCAGCCCCAGCATTTT
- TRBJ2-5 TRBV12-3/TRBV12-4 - CASSSYNGETQYF TGTGCCAGCAGTTCCTATAACGGAGAGACCCAGTACTTC
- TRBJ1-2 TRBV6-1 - CASSNQGDGYYGYTF TGTGCCAGCAGCAACCAAGGGGACGGATACTATGGCTACACCTTC
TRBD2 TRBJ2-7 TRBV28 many CASSLGRGGTYEQYF TGTGCCAGCAGTTTAGGGCGGGGGGGCACCTACGAGCAGTACTTC
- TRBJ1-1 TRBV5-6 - CASSLFSDTEAFF TGTGCCAGCAGCTTGTTTTCGGACACTGAAGCTTTCTTT
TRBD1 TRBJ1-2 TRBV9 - CASSVEGTGTYGYTF TGTGCCAGCAGCGTAGAAGGGACAGGGACCTATGGCTACACCTTC
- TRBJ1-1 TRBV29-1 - CSVVGRVNTEAFF TGCAGCGTTGTCGGCAGGGTGAACACTGAAGCTTTCTTT